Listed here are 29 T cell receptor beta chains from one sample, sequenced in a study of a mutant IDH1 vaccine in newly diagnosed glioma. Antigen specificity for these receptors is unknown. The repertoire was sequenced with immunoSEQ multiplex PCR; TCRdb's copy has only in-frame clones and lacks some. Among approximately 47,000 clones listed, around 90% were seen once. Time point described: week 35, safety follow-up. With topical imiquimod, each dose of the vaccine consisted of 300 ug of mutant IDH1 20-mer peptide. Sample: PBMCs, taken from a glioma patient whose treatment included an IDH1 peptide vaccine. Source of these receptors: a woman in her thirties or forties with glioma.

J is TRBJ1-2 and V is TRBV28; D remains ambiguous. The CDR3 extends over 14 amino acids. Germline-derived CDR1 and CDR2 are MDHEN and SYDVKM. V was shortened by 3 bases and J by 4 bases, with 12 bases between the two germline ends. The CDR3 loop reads CASSFGSSGYGYTF. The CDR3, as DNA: TGTGCCAGCAGTTTTGGCAGTAGTGGCTATGGCTACACCTTC.

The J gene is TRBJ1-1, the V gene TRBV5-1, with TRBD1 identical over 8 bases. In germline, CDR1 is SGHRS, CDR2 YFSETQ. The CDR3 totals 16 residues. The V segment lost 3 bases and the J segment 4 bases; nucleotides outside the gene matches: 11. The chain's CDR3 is CASSWTPGGWSTEAFF. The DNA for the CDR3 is TGCGCCAGCAGCTGGACCCCAGGGGGCTGGAGCACTGAAGCTTTCTTT.

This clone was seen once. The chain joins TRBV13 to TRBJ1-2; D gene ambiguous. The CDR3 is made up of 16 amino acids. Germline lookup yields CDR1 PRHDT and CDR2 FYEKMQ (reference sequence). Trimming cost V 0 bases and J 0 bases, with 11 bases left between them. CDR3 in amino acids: CASSLGGAVSNYGYTF. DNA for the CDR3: TGTGCCAGCAGCTTAGGCGGCGCAGTTTCTAACTATGGCTACACCTTC.

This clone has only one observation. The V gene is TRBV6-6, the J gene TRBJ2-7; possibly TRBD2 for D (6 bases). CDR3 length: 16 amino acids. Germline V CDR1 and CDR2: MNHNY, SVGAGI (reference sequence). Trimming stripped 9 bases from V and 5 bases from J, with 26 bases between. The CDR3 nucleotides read TGTGCCAGGACTCTAGGGGCGCCGGGAGTAAGGGACGAGCAGTACTTC. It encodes CARTLGAPGVRDEQYF.

DNA for the CDR3: TGTGCCAGTAGTCGACATGATGGCTACACCTTC. Translated, it gives CASSRHDGYTF. The genes are TRBV19 and TRBJ1-2; the D is unclear. Trimming removed 5 bases from V and 6 bases from J, with 7 bases in between. The germline gives CDR1 LNHDA, CDR2 SQIVND (reference sequence). The CDR3 is 11 amino acids.

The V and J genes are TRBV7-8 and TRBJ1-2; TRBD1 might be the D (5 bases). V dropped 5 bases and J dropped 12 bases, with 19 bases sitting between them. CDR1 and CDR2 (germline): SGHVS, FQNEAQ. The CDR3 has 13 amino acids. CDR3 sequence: CASSPTWGKLNTF. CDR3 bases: TGTGCCAGCAGCCCTACCTGGGGGAAATTAAACACCTTC.

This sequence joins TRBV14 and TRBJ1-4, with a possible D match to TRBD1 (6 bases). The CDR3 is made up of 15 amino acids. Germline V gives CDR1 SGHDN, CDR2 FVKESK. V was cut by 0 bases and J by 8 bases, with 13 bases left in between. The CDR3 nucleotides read TGTGCCAGCAGCCAAGATTTGGGGGCCCGGGAAAAACTGTTTTTT. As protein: CASSQDLGAREKLFF.

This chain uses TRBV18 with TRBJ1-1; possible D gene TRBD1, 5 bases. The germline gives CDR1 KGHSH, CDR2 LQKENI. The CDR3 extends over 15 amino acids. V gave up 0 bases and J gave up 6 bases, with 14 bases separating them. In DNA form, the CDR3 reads TGTGCCAGCTCACCACCGGGCAGGGAAGGATCTGAAGCTTTCTTT. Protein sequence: CASSPPGREGSEAFF.

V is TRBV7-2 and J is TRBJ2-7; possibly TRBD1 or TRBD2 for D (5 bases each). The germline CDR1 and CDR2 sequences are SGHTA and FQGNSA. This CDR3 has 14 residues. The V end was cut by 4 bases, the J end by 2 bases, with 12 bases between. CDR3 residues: CASSSLQGAYEQYF. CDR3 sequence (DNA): TGTGCCAGCAGCTCCCTTCAGGGAGCCTACGAGCAGTACTTC.

The chain's CDR3 is CASSRTEGRDSYEQYF. CDR3 sequence (DNA): TGTGCCAGCAGCCGGACGGAGGGCCGCGACTCCTACGAGCAGTACTTC. The V and J genes are TRBV7-8 and TRBJ2-7; possibly TRBD2 for D (6 bases). Trimming pared 5 bases from V and 0 bases from J, leaving 17 bases between. Germline-derived CDR1 and CDR2 are SGHVS and FQNEAQ. CDR3 length: 16 amino acids.

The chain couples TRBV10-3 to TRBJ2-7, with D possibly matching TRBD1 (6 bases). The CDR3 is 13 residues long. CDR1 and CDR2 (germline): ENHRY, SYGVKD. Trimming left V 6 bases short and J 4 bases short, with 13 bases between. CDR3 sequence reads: CAISRTEPYEQYF. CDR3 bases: TGTGCCATCAGCAGGACAGAACCTTACGAGCAGTACTTC.

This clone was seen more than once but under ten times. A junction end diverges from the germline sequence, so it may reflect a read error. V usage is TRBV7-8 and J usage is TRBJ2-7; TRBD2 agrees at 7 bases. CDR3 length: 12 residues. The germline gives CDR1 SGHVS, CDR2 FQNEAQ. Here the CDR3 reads CASSRLAGLTIF. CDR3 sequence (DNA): TGTGCCAGCAGCCGCTTAGCGGGTCTTACCATCTTC.

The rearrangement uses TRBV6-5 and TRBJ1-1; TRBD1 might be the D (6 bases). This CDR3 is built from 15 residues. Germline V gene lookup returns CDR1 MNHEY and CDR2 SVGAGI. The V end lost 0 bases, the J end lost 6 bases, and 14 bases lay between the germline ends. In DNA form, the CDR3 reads TGTGCCAGCAGTTACTCGATTGTCCCAGGGGCTGAAGCTTTCTTT. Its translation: CASSYSIVPGAEAFF.

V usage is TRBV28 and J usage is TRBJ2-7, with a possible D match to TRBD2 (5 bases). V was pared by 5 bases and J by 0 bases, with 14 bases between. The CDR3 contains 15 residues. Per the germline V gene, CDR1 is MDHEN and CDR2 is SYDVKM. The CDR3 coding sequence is TGTGCCAGCAGTGCCCGGACTCCCTACTCCTACGAGCAGTACTTC. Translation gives CASSARTPYSYEQYF.

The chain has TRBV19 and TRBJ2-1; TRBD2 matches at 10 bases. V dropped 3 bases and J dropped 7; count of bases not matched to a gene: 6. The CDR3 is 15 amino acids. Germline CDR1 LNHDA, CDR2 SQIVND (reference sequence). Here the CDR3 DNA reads TGTGCCAGTAGTATGGGTAGCGGGGGGCGGAATGAGCAGTTCTTC. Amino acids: CASSMGSGGRNEQFF.

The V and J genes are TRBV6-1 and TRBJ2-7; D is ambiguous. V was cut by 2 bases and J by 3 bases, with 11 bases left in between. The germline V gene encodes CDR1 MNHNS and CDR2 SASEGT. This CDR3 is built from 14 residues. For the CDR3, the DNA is TGTGCCAGCAGTGAACGGGCGAAAGGCTACGAGCAGTACTTC. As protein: CASSERAKGYEQYF.

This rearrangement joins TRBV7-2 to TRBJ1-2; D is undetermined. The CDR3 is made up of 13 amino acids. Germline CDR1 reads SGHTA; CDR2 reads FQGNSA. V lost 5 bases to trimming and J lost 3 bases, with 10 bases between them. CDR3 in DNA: TGTGCCAGCAGCCCCGGACGGCACTATGGCTACACCTTC. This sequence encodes CASSPGRHYGYTF.

The CDR3 region has the DNA TGTGCCAGCAGTTCCGGGACAGGGGGCCCTCAGCCCCAGCATTTT. It codes for CASSSGTGGPQPQHF. The V gene is TRBV6-5, the J gene TRBJ1-5, with 12 bases aligning to TRBD1. Per germline, CDR1 MNHEY and CDR2 SVGAGI. After removal of 4 bases from V and 6 bases from J, the junction contained 4 bases not matched to a gene. The CDR3 covers 15 residues.

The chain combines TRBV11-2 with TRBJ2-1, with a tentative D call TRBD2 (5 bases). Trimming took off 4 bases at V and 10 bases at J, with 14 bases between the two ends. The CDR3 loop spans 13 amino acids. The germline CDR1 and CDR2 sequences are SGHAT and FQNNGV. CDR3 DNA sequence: TGTGCCAGCAGCTCGGACTTGACGGGGGAGCAGTTCTTC. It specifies CASSSDLTGEQFF.

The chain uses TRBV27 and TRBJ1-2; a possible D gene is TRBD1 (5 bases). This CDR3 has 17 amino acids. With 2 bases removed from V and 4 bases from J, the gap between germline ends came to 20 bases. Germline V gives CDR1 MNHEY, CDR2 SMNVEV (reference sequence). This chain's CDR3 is CASSLGFVKGPFYGYTF. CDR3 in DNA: TGTGCCAGCAGTTTAGGGTTTGTTAAGGGACCTTTCTATGGCTACACCTTC.

CDR3 DNA sequence: TGTGCCAGTAGTATCCGGGCTTCCGAAGCCCAGCATTTT. It is translated as CASSIRASEAQHF. J is TRBJ1-5 and V is TRBV19; no firm D call. Germline V gives CDR1 LNHDA, CDR2 SQIVND (reference sequence). The CDR3 loop spans 13 amino acids. V dropped 3 bases and J dropped 11 bases, with 14 bases sitting between them.

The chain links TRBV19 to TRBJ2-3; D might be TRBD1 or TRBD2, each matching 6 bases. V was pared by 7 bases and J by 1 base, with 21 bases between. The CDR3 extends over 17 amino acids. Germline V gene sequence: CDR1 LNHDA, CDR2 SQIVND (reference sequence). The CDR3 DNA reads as TGTGCCAGTACCGTACTTGGTGGGGGCGGGGGCACAGATACGCAGTATTTT. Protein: CASTVLGGGGGTDTQYF.

The CDR3 DNA follows: TGTGCCAGCAGTTACGCTGGGAAGGGCTACGAGCAGTACTTC. This encodes CASSYAGKGYEQYF. The rearrangement uses TRBV6-5 and TRBJ2-7; the D is unclear. CDR1 and CDR2 (germline): MNHEY, SVGAGI. Trimming cost V 2 bases and J 3 bases, with 11 bases left between them. This CDR3 spans 14 amino acids.

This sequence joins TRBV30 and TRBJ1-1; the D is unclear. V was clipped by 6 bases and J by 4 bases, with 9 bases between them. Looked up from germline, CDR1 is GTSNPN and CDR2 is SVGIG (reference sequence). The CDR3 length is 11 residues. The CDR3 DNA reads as TGTGCCTGCCAGTCGCGCACTGAAGCTTTCTTT. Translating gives CACQSRTEAFF.

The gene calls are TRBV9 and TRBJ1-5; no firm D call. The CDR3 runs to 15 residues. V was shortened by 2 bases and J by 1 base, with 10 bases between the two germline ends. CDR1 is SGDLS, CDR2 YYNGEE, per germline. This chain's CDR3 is CASSVGTESNQPQHF. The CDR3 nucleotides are TGTGCCAGCAGCGTGGGTACCGAGAGCAATCAGCCCCAGCATTTT. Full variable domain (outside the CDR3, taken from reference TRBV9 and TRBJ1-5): DSGVTQTPKHLITATGQRVTLRCSPRSGDLSVYWYQQSLDQGLQFLIQYYNGEERAKGNILERFSAQQFPDLHSELNLSSLELGDSALYFCASSVGTESNQPQHFGDGTRLSIL.

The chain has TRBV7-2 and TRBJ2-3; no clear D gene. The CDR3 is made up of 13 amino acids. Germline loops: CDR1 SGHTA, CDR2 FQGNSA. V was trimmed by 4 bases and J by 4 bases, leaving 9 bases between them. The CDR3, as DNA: TGTGCCAGCAGCTACCTTGGACCAGATACGCAGTATTTT. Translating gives CASSYLGPDTQYF.

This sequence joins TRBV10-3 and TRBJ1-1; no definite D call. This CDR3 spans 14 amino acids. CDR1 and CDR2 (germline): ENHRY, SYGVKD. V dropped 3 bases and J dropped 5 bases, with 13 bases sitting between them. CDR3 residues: CAISERGGNTEAFF. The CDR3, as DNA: TGTGCCATCAGTGAACGGGGTGGTAATACTGAAGCTTTCTTT.

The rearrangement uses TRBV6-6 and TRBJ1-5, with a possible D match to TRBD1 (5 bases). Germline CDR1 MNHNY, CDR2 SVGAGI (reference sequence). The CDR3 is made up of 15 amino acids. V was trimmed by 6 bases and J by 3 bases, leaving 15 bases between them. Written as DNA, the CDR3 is TGTGCCAGCAGAAGAGGGGAAGTGGACAATCAGCCCCAGCATTTT. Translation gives CASRRGEVDNQPQHF.

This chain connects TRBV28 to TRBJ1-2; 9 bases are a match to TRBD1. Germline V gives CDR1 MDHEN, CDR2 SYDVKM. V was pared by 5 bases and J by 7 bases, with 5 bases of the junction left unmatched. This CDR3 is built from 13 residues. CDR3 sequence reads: CASSEQGAGGYTF. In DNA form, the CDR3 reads TGTGCCAGCAGTGAACAGGGGGCGGGTGGCTACACCTTC.